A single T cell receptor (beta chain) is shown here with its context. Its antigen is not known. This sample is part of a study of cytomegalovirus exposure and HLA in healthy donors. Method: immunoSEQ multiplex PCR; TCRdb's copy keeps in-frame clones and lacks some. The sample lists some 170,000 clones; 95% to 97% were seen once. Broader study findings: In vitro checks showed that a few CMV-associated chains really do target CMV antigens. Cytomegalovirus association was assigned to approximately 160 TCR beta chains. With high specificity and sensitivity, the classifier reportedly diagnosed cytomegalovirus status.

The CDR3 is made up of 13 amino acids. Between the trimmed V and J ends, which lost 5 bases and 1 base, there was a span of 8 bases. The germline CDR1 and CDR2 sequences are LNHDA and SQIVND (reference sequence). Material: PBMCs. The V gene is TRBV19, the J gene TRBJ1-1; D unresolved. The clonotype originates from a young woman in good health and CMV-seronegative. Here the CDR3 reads CASSAWANTEAFF. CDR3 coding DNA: TGTGCCAGTAGTGCCTGGGCGAACACTGAAGCTTTCTTT.